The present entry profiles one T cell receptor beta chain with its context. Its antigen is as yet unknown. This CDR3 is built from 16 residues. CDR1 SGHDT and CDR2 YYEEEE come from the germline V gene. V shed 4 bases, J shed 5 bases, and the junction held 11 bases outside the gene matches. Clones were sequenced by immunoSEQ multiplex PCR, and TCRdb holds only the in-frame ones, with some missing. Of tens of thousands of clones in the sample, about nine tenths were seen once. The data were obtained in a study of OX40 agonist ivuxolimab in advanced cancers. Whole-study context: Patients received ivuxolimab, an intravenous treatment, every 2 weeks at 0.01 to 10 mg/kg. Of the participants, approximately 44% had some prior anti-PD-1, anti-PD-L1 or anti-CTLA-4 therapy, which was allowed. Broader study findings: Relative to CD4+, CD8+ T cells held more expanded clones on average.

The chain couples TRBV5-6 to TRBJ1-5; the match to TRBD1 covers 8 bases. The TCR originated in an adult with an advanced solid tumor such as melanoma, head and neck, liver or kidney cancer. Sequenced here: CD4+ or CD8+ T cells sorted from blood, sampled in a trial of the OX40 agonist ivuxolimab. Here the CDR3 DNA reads TGTGCCAGCAGCAGAGGAGCCGGGACAGGCGATCAGCCCCAGCATTTT. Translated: CASSRGAGTGDQPQHF.